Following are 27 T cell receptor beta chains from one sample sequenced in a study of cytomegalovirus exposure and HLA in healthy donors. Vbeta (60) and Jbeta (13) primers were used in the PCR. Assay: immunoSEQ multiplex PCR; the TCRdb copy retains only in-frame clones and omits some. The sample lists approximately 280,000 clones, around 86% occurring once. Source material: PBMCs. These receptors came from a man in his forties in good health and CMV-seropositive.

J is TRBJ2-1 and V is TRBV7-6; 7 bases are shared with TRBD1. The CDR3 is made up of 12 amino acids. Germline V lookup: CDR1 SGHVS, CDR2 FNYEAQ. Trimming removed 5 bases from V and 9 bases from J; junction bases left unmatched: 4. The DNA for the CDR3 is TGTGCCAGCAGCGCACAGGGGCGTGAGCAGTTCTTC. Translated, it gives CASSAQGREQFF.

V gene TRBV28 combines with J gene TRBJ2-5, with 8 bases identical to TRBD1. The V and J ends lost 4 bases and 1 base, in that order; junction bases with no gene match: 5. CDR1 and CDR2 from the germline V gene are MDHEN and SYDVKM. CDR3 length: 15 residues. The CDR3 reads CASSWTGQGQETQYF. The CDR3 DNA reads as TGTGCCAGCAGTTGGACAGGGCAAGGCCAAGAGACCCAGTACTTC.

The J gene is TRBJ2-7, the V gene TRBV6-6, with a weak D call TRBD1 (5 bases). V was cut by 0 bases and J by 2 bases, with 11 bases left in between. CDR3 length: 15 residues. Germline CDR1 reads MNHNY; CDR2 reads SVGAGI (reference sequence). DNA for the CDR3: TGTGCCAGCAGTTACTCGGATGCAGGGACCTACGAGCAGTACTTC. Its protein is CASSYSDAGTYEQYF.

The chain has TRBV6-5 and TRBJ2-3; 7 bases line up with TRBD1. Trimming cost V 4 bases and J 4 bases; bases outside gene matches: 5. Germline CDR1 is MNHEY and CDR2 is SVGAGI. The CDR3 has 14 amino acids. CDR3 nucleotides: TGTGCCAGCAGTTTAGACAGGGACGCAGATACGCAGTATTTT. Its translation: CASSLDRDADTQYF.

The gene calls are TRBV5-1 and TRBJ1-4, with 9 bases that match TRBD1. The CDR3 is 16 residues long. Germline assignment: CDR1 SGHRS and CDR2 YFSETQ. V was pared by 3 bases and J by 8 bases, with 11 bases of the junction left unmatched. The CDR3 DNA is TGCGCCAGCAGCTCGGGGGGGACAGGGATCGGGGAAAAACTGTTTTTT. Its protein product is CASSSGGTGIGEKLFF. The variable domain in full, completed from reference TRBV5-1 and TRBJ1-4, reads KAGVTQTPRYLIKTRGQQVTLSCSPISGHRSVSWYQQTPGQGLQFLFEYFSETQRNKGNFPGRFSGRQFSNSRSEMNVSTLELGDSALYLCASSSGGTGIGEKLFFGSGTQLSVL.

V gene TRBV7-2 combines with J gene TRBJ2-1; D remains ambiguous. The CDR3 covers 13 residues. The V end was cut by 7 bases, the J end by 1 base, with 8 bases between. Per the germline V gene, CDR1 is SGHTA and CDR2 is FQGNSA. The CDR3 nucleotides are TGTGCCAGCACCCCGGGTTCCTACAATGAGCAGTTCTTC. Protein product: CASTPGSYNEQFF.

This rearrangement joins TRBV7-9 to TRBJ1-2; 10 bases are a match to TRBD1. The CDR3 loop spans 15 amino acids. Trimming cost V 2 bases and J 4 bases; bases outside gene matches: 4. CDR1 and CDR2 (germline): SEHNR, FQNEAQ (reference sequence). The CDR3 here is CASSLRDRGSYGYTF. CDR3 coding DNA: TGTGCCAGCAGCTTAAGGGACAGGGGTTCCTATGGCTACACCTTC.

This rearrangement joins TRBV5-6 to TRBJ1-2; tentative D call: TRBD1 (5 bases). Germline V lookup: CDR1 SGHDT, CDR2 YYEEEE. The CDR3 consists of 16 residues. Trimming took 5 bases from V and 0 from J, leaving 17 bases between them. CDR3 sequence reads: CASRAGGGSSNYGYTF. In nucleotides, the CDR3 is TGTGCCAGCAGGGCTGGGGGGGGGAGCTCTAACTATGGCTACACCTTC.

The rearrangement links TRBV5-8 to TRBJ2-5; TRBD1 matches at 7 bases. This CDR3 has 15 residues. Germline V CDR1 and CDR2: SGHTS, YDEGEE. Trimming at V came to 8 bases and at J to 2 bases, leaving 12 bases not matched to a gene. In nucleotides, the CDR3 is TGTGCCAGTTCGAACAGGGGTAGAGTTCAAGAGACCCAGTACTTC. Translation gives CASSNRGRVQETQYF.

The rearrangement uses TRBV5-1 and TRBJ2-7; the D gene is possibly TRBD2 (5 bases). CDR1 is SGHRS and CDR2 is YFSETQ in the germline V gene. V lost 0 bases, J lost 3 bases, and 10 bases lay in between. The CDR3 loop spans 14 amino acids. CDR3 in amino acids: CASSLGPSLYEQYF. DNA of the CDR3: TGCGCCAGCAGCTTGGGCCCTAGCCTCTACGAGCAGTACTTC.

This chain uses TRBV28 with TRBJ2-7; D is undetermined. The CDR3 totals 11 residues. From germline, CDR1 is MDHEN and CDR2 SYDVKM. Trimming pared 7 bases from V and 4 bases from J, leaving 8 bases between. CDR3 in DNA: TGTGCCAGCAAGGCTAGGTACGAGCAGTACTTC. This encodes CASKARYEQYF.

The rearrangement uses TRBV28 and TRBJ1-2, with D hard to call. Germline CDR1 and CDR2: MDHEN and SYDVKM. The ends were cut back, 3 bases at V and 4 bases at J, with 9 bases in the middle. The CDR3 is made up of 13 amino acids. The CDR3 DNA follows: TGTGCCAGCAGTTTCCAGTCCTTCTATGGCTACACCTTC. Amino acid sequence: CASSFQSFYGYTF.

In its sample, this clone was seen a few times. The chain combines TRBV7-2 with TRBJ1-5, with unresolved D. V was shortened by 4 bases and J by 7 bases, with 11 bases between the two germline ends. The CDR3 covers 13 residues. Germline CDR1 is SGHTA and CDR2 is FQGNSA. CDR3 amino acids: CASSWAGRQPQHF. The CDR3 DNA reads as TGTGCCAGCAGCTGGGCGGGTCGCCAGCCCCAGCATTTT.

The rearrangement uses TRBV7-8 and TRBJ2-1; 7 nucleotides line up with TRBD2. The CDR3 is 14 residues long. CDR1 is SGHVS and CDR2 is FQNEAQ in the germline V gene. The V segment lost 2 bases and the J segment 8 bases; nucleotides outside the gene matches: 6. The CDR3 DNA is TGTGCCAGCAGCTTAAAAAGACTAGCATATGAGCAGTTCTTC. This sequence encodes CASSLKRLAYEQFF. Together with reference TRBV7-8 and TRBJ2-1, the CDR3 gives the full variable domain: GAGVSQSPRYKVAKRGQDVALRCDPISGHVSLFWYQQALGQGPEFLTYFQNEAQLDKSGLPSDRFFAERPEGSVSTLKIQRTQQEDSAVYLCASSLKRLAYEQFFGPGTRLTVL.

CDR3 amino acids: CASTAGGAYNEQFF. The CDR3 DNA is TGTGCCAGCACGGCGGGAGGGGCCTACAATGAGCAGTTCTTC. V is TRBV28 and J is TRBJ2-1; the match to TRBD2 covers 9 bases. The CDR3 has 14 residues. The junction had 3 bases not matched to a gene; V was cut back by 7 bases and J by 2 bases. CDR1 and CDR2 from the germline V gene are MDHEN and SYDVKM.

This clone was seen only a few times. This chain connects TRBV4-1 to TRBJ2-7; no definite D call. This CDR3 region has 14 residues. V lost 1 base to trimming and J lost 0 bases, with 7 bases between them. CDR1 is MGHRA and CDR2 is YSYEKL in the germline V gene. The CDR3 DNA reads TGCGCCAGCAGCCAAGTCTCCGTCTCCTACGAGCAGTACTTC. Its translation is CASSQVSVSYEQYF.

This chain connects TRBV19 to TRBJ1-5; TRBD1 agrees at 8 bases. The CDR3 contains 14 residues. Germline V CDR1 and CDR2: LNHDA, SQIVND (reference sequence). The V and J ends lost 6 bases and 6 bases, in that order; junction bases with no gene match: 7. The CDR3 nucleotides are TGTGCCAGTAGGGACCGGACAGGGCCTCAGCCCCAGCATTTT. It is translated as CASRDRTGPQPQHF.

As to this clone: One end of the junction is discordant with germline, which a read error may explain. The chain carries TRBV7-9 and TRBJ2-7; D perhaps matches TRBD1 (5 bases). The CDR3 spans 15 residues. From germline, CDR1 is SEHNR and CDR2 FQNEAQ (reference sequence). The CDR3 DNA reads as TGTTCCAGCAGCTGGGGCCTAACCGGCGCCTACGAGCAGTACTTC. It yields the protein CSSSWGLTGAYEQYF.

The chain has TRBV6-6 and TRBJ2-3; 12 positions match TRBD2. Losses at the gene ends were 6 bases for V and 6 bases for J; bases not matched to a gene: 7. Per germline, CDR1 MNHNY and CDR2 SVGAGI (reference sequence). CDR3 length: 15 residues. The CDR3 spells CASRDLTSGRDTQYF. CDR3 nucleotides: TGTGCCAGCAGAGACCTTACTAGCGGGAGGGATACGCAGTATTTT.

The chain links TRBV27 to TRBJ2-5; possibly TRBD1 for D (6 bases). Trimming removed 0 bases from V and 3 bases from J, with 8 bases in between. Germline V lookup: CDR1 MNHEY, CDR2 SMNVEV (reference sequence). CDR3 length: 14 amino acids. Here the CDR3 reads CASSLSTGKETQYF. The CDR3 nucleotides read TGTGCCAGCAGTTTATCGACAGGAAAAGAGACCCAGTACTTC.

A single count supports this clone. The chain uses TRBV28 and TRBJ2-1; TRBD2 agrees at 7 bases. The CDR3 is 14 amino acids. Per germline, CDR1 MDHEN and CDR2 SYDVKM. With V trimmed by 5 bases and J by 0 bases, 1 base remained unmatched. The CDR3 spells CASSGLDSYNEQFF. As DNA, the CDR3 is TGTGCCAGCAGTGGACTAGACTCCTACAATGAGCAGTTCTTC.

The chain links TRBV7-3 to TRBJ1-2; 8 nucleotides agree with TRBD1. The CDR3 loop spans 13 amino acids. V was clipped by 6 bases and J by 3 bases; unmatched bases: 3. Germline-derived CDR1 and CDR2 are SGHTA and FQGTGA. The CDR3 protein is CASSLTGDYGYTF. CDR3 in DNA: TGTGCCAGCAGTTTGACAGGGGACTATGGCTACACCTTC.

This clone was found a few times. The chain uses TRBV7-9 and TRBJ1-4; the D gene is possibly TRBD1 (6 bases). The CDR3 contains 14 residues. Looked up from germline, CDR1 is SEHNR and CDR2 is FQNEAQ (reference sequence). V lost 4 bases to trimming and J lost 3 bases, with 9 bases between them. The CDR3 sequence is CASSSTGPNEKLFF. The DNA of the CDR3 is TGTGCCAGCAGCTCGACAGGACCTAATGAAAAACTGTTTTTT.

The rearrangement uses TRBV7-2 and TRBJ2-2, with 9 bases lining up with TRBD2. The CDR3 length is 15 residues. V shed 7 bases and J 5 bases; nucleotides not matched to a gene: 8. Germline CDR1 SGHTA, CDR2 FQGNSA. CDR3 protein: CASTGAGGRTGELFF. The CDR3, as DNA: TGTGCCAGCACTGGGGCGGGGGGGAGGACCGGGGAGCTGTTTTTT.

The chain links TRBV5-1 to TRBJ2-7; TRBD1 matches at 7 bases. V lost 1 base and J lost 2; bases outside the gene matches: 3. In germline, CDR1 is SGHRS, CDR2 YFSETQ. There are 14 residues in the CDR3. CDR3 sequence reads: CASSLWTGAYEQYF. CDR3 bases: TGCGCCAGCAGCTTGTGGACAGGAGCCTACGAGCAGTACTTC. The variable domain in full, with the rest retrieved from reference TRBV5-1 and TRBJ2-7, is KAGVTQTPRYLIKTRGQQVTLSCSPISGHRSVSWYQQTPGQGLQFLFEYFSETQRNKGNFPGRFSGRQFSNSRSEMNVSTLELGDSALYLCASSLWTGAYEQYFGPGTRLTVT.

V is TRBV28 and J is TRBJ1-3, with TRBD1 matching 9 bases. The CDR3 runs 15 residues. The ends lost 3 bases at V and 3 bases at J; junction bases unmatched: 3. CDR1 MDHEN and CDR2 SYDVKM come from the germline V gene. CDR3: CASSLYRGHGNTIYF. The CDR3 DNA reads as TGTGCCAGCAGTTTGTACAGGGGGCATGGAAACACCATATATTTT. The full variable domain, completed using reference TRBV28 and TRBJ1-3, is DVKVTQSSRYLVKRTGEKVFLECVQDMDHENMFWYRQDPGLGLRLIYFSYDVKMKEKGDIPEGYSVSREKKERFSLILESASTNQTSMYLCASSLYRGHGNTIYFGEGSWLTVV.

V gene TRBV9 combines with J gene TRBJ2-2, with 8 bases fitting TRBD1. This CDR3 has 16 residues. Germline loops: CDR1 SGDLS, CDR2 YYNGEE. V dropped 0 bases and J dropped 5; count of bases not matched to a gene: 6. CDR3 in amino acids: CASSVGQGARTGELFF. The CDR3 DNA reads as TGTGCCAGCAGCGTAGGGCAGGGGGCAAGGACCGGGGAGCTGTTTTTT.